The sequence of this TCR beta chain was determined in a study of T cell repertoires in cytomegalovirus infection. V lost 3 bases, J lost 1 base, and 14 bases lay in between. This CDR3 has 16 residues. Germline CDR1 ENHRY, CDR2 SYGVKD. TCRdb used MiXCR to reprocess the reads, holding one entry per CDR3 protein. This sample has 680,000 or so distinct CDR3 sequences, with 35% to 45% found just once. This clonotype has only a few counts. V and J are TRBV10-3 and TRBJ2-3; either TRBD1 or TRBD2 may fit D (5 bases each). What was sequenced was PBMCs. The clonotype comes from a human donor in good health (CMV status not recorded). Some clones in this sample may be carry-over from other donors' samples. In DNA form, the CDR3 reads TGTGCCATCAGTGAAGGAGGCAGGGCCGGCACAGATACGCAGTATTTT. Protein: CAISEGGRAGTDTQYF.